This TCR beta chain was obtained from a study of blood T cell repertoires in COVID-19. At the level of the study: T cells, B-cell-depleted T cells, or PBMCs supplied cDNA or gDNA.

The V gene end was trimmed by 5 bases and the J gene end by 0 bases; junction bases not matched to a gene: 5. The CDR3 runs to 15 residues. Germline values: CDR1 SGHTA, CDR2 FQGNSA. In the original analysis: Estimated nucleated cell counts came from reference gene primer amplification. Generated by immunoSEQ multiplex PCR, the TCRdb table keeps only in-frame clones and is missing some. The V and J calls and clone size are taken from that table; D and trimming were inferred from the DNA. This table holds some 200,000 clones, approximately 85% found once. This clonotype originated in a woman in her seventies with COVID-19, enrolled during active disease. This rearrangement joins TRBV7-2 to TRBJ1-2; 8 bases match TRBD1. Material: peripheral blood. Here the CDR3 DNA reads TGTGCCAGCAGCCCCGGACAGGGTGCTAACTATGGCTACACCTTC. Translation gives CASSPGQGANYGYTF.